This T cell receptor (beta chain) was recorded in a study of radiation and T cells in renal cell carcinoma (dated by TCRdb to 2020 to 2021). With respect to the entire study: In total, approximately 54 samples, comprising approximately 26 tumors and around 27 peripheral blood samples, were subjected to TCR beta sequencing. The last blood draw happened 4 weeks after radiation, timed to coincide with nephrectomy. In the 40 to 60 samples combined, some 4,100,000 unique CDR3 nucleotide sequences were found, encoding roughly 2,500,000 unique CDR3 amino acid sequences.

Sample time point, as interpreted from the label and publication: blood 4 weeks post-SBRT, at nephrectomy. The sample's treatment or condition label is to be understood as: 15 Gy SBRT to primary tumor, nephrectomy 4 weeks later. Samples came from a clinical trial, in which primary renal cell carcinomas received 15 Gy stereotactic body radiation therapy followed by nephrectomy 4 weeks later. To follow tumor-enriched clonotypes, serial peripheral blood was collected from radiation-treated patients at baseline and at 2 weeks and 4 weeks after SBRT. Every patient had renal cell carcinoma of clear cell pathology. The QIAamp DNA Blood Mini Kit (Qiagen) was used to prepare genomic DNA for TCR sequencing. Only samples passing all quality control checks were included in the analyses. The paper's findings and limits, for the study overall: Dynamics of the blood repertoire were not tracked past 4 weeks after treatment. The single-armed trial design could not address effects of radiation dose or scheduling on the TCR repertoire. Top tumor clonotypes rose in blood from baseline to 2 weeks post-radiation, then contracted by 4 weeks, suggesting transient expansion of tumor-resident clones. Because no pretreatment tumor biopsies were available, whether clonotypes were present in the tumor at baseline could not be determined.

Following the manufacturer's recommendations, the immunoSEQ kit was used to generate TCR beta libraries from genomic DNA. To prepare the libraries, a first multiplex PCR with proprietary primers was run, followed by a second PCR that added unique barcodes, and a bead cleanup was done after each round. Each sample batch included a kit-provided positive control reaction and a negative control reaction. The final libraries underwent checking on an Agilent 4200 TapeStation D1000 ScreenTape, volumetric pooling, and quantification by qPCR. Sequencing ran on an Illumina NextSeq500 with a MidOutput 150-cycle cartridge, using 156 Read1 and 15 Index1 cycles with kit custom primers. The pooled library was loaded at approximately 1 pM, with a roughly 20% PhiX control spiked in. Processing in the source paper ran as follows. Vendor-processed data were analyzed in R, with a clonotype defined as all T cells sharing the same CDR3 nucleotide sequence. For clone abundance analyses, frequencies were normalized to the 10,000 most abundant clones in each sample. Public T cell clones, averaging fewer than five per sample, were removed before analysis. Tumor-enriched clonotypes and baseline blood-enriched clonotypes were defined as those with an abundance difference of at least 32-fold between compartments. Clonotypes expanded or contracted between blood time points were identified with a beta-binomial differential abundance model. The Baroni-Urbani and Buser coefficient was used to measure tumor-blood repertoire similarity, and groups were compared with two-tailed Wilcoxon tests in R. TCRdb's version of the immuneACCESS table is confined to in-frame rearrangements and falls short of the full clone set. An unresolved V gene accounts for under half of the shortfall where checked; the remainder is of unknown origin. The DNA gave D and trimming, while V, J and clone size come from that table. The table for this sample lists about 40,000 clones; 70% to 85% of them were counted only once. The top ten clones comprise around 26% of the sample.

CDR1 and CDR2 are read off the germline V gene as ENHRY and SYGVKD. Counted from cysteine to phenylalanine, this CDR3 has 14 amino acids. CDR3 DNA is the only sequence kept; it has 42 bases, read in frame from the first base. Ends trimmed: V by 2 bases, J by 5 bases; bases unmatched to a gene: 4. Comments on this clone: This receptor's antigen is unknown. Base-call qualities are not available, and no considerably larger clone is one nucleotide away.

The sequence links TRBV10-3 to TRBJ2-7; TRBD2 agrees with 9 junctional bases. The sample in question was blood, obtained from a patient whose treatment included radiotherapy and nephrectomy. The TCR sequence derives from a woman aged 70 to 79 with renal cell carcinoma. CDR3 reads: CAISEQRGDHEQYF. The DNA sequence is TGTGCCATCAGTGAGCAGCGGGGGGACCACGAGCAGTACTTC.